This T cell receptor beta chain was observed in a study of T cells after yellow fever vaccination. Study outcomes and limitations: Researchers report a weaker secondary response that nonetheless peaked faster, day 5 versus 15. Reappearance after the booster was seen for most primary-vaccination clones, at 95% to 97% CD4 and 85% to 90% CD8.

Conversion of TCR transcripts into cDNA relied on 5'RACE template switching, which added a universal primer site and UMIs. From the 5' RACE reads, TCRdb called clonotypes with MiXCR, one entry per CDR3 protein. The data show roughly 50,000 distinct CDR3 sequences, roughly 7.4% seen once. This CDR3 is built from 14 residues. Germline V gives CDR1 SGHVS, CDR2 FNYEAQ. V lost 0 bases, J lost 4 bases, and 9 bases lay in between. A word on this clonotype: Its specificity is not known.

The material sequenced was CD8+ T cells sorted from PBMCs, taken approximately 15 days after the first yellow fever vaccination. The chain is built from TRBV7-6 and TRBJ1-1; the D gene is possibly TRBD1 (5 bases). The TCR was taken from a young man who received the YFV17D yellow fever vaccine. CDR3 coding DNA: TGTGCCAGCAGCTTAGCGGGGGGGTCCACTGAAGCTTTCTTT. It specifies CASSLAGGSTEAFF.